This T cell receptor (beta chain) was obtained from a study of OX40 agonist ivuxolimab in advanced cancers. Study-wide points: CD8+ T cells averaged more expanded clones than CD4+. No determination was made of the antigen specificity of the expanded peripheral T cells.

Repertoires were generated with immunoSEQ multiplex PCR, while TCRdb's copy carries only in-frame clones and drops some. The sample contains more than 40,000 clones, 90% to 95% of which appear only once. A remark on this clone: What it recognizes is unknown.

Here the sequenced sample was CD4+ or CD8+ T cells sorted from blood, taken in a trial of the OX40 agonist ivuxolimab. This clonotype was obtained from an adult with an advanced solid tumor such as melanoma, head and neck, liver or kidney cancer.

CDR3: CASSLLVALSYEQYF. The CDR3 nucleotides read TGTGCCAGCAGCTTACTGGTAGCCCTGTCCTACGAGCAGTACTTC. The genes are TRBV7-2 and TRBJ2-7; D uncertain. CDR3 length: 15 amino acids. Germline CDR1 is SGHTA and CDR2 is FQGNSA. V was trimmed by 2 bases and J by 1 base, leaving 12 bases between them.